Below are 27 T cell receptor beta chains sequenced from a single sample in a study of blood T cell repertoires in COVID-19. Libraries were prepared by immunoSEQ multiplex PCR; TCRdb keeps only in-frame clonotypes and omits some of them. This table holds 350,000 to 450,000 clones, approximately 89% found once. The sequenced sample was PBMCs or T cells enriched from blood (not recorded which). Source of these receptors: a woman aged 30 to 39 who had recovered from COVID-19.

V gene TRBV9 combines with J gene TRBJ2-6; weak D call: TRBD2 (5 bases). Germline lookup yields CDR1 SGDLS and CDR2 YYNGEE. V shed 1 base and J shed 0 bases, with 8 bases lying between them. This CDR3 contains 16 residues. This CDR3 reads CASSVPGDSGANVLTF. The CDR3 nucleotides read TGTGCCAGCAGCGTACCCGGGGACTCTGGGGCCAACGTCCTGACTTTC.

The chain links TRBV7-3 to TRBJ1-3; D gene ambiguous. The CDR3 runs to 13 residues. Trimming shortened V by 1 base and J by 2 bases, and 3 bases separated the two germline ends. Germline loops: CDR1 SGHTA, CDR2 FQGTGA. DNA for the CDR3: TGTGCCAGCAGCTTAAAGCCTGGAAACACCATATATTTT. Translating gives CASSLKPGNTIYF.

This chain connects TRBV7-2 to TRBJ2-1, with D possibly matching TRBD2 (5 bases). CDR3 length: 15 residues. Trimming cost V 2 bases and J 5 bases, with 13 bases left between them. Germline V gives CDR1 SGHTA, CDR2 FQGNSA. The CDR3 nucleotides are TGTGCCAGCAGCTTAAGATTAGCGCCGAACAATGAGCAGTTCTTC. It encodes CASSLRLAPNNEQFF.

V usage is TRBV30 and J usage is TRBJ1-2; no clear D gene. CDR3 size: 15 residues. CDR1 GTSNPN and CDR2 SVGIG come from the germline V gene (reference sequence). Between the trimmed V and J ends, which lost 3 bases and 1 base, there was a span of 15 bases. CDR3 sequence: CAWSLGGSFNYGYTF. CDR3 coding DNA: TGTGCCTGGAGCCTGGGAGGATCATTTAACTATGGCTACACCTTC.

For the CDR3, the DNA is TGTGCCAGCAGAAAAAGTTGGGGACTAGCGGGAGAATCGTACTTC. This gives the protein CASRKSWGLAGESYF. This rearrangement joins TRBV6-5 to TRBJ2-7, with 14 bases lining up with TRBD2. The CDR3 is 15 amino acids. The junction had 13 bases not matched to a gene; V was cut back by 6 bases and J by 12 bases. In germline, CDR1 is MNHEY, CDR2 SVGAGI.

The V and J genes are TRBV18 and TRBJ2-7; D is possibly TRBD2 (6 bases). The CDR3 covers 14 residues. The germline V gene encodes CDR1 KGHSH and CDR2 LQKENI. Trimming left V 3 bases short and J 3 bases short, with 12 bases between. CDR3 region: CASSPGLSLYEQYF. Written as DNA, the CDR3 is TGTGCCAGCTCACCGGGACTCTCCCTCTACGAGCAGTACTTC.

Turning to this clone: The same CDR3 arises from other DNA sequences in this sample as well. The J gene is TRBJ1-2, the V gene TRBV18; 9 bases align to TRBD1. V shed 3 bases and J 5 bases; nucleotides not matched to a gene: 4. Germline V CDR1 and CDR2: KGHSH, LQKENI. This CDR3 has 14 residues. The CDR3 sequence is CASSPGQGTYGYTF. CDR3 sequence (DNA): TGTGCCAGCTCACCGGGACAGGGAACTTATGGCTACACCTTC.

This chain uses TRBV9 with TRBJ2-1, with 14 bases fitting TRBD2. The CDR3 totals 17 residues. With 2 bases clipped from V and 7 bases from J, the junction kept 8 bases outside the gene matches. Germline CDR1 is SGDLS and CDR2 is YYNGEE. CDR3 in amino acids: CASSVTSGGASGNEQFF. For the CDR3, the DNA is TGTGCCAGCAGCGTGACTAGCGGGGGGGCCAGTGGGAATGAGCAGTTCTTC.

V is TRBV27 and J is TRBJ1-6; a possible D gene is TRBD1 (5 bases). Trimming took 6 bases from V and 12 from J, leaving 21 bases between them. This CDR3 has 15 residues. From germline, CDR1 is MNHEY and CDR2 SMNVEV (reference sequence). The CDR3 region has the DNA TGTGCCAGCAGCCCCAGTGGGGGGGTAGGTAGACCCCTCCACTTT. The encoded protein is CASSPSGGVGRPLHF.

The rearrangement links TRBV9 to TRBJ2-7; 8 bases are a match to TRBD2. Germline CDR1 is SGDLS and CDR2 is YYNGEE. V trimming: 3 bases; J trimming: 7 bases; junction bases outside the gene matches: 12. The CDR3 length is 15 residues. CDR3: CASSARRGGTEEQYF. The DNA for the CDR3 is TGTGCCAGCAGCGCGCGTCGGGGGGGCACTGAAGAGCAGTACTTC.

The chain recombines TRBV3-1 (or the pseudogene TRBV3-2) with TRBJ1-4; 7 nucleotides align to TRBD1. The ends lost 0 bases at V and 3 bases at J; junction bases unmatched: 7. Looked up from germline, CDR1 is LGHDT and CDR2 is YNNKEL (reference sequence). This CDR3 is built from 17 residues. The CDR3 sequence is CASSQELGGSANEKLFF. DNA for the CDR3: TGTGCCAGCAGCCAAGAATTAGGGGGCTCTGCTAATGAAAAACTGTTTTTT.

The chain employs TRBV5-1 and TRBJ2-1; perhaps TRBD2 as D (6 bases). This CDR3 is 16 amino acids long. The V end was cut by 0 bases, the J end by 6 bases, with 16 bases between. The V gene's germline CDR1 is SGHRS and CDR2 YFSETQ. CDR3 sequence (DNA): TGCGCCAGCAGCTTGGCCCGGGACTGGTTTGCCAATGAGCAGTTCTTC. Amino acid sequence: CASSLARDWFANEQFF.

The CDR3 here is CASSTRYPRDTEAFF. Written as DNA, the CDR3 is TGTGCCAGCAGCACTCGATACCCCCGGGACACTGAAGCTTTCTTT. The V call is TRBV21-1, the J call TRBJ1-1. TRBV21-1 is assigned pseudogene status. The CDR3 covers 15 residues.

The chain links TRBV9 to TRBJ2-6; maybe TRBD1 (5 bases). Trimming left V 3 bases short and J 4 bases short, with 23 bases between. This CDR3 spans 19 amino acids. Germline V gives CDR1 SGDLS, CDR2 YYNGEE. The CDR3: CASSENTGSAILGANVLTF. The CDR3 DNA reads as TGTGCCAGCAGCGAAAACACAGGCTCTGCAATTCTGGGGGCCAACGTCCTGACTTTC.

The chain uses TRBV11-2 and TRBJ2-3; a possible D gene is TRBD2 (7 bases). The CDR3 is 15 amino acids. V was shortened by 5 bases and J by 5 bases, with 17 bases between the two germline ends. CDR1 is SGHAT, CDR2 FQNNGV, per germline. The CDR3 region is CASSRWGGAGDTQYF. The CDR3 coding sequence is TGTGCCAGCAGCCGATGGGGGGGGGCCGGAGATACGCAGTATTTT.

The chain has TRBV12-5 and TRBJ1-5, with TRBD1 as a possible D gene (6 bases). The CDR3 consists of 15 residues. The germline V gene has CDR1 LGHNT and CDR2 FRNRAP. The ends were cut back, 6 bases at V and 3 bases at J, with 15 bases in the middle. CDR3 loop: CASGNGQTFNQPQHF. In nucleotides, the CDR3 is TGTGCTAGTGGCAATGGACAGACTTTCAATCAGCCCCAGCATTTT. Combining the CDR3 with reference TRBV12-5 and TRBJ1-5 gives the whole variable domain DARVTQTPRHKVTEMGQEVTMRCQPILGHNTVFWYRQTMMQGLELLAYFRNRAPLDDSGMPKDRFSAEMPDATLATLKIQPSEPRDSAVYFCASGNGQTFNQPQHFGDGTRLSIL.

This clone was recorded only once. The chain carries TRBV7-6 and TRBJ2-3, with TRBD2 matching 9 bases. V trimming: 1 base; J trimming: 0 bases; junction bases outside the gene matches: 2. Germline V gives CDR1 SGHVS, CDR2 FNYEAQ. This CDR3 has 16 amino acids. In DNA form, the CDR3 reads TGTGCCAGCAGCTTAGGGGCGGGAGGGAGCACAGATACGCAGTATTTT. This translates into CASSLGAGGSTDTQYF.

The chain links TRBV19 to TRBJ1-2; D uncertain. V was pared by 1 base and J by 6 bases, with 9 bases between. The CDR3 sequence is 13 residues long. Per the germline V gene, CDR1 is LNHDA and CDR2 is SQIVND (reference sequence). The DNA for the CDR3 is TGTGCCAGTAGTATAGGAACTGCTGATGGCTACACCTTC. Encoded protein: CASSIGTADGYTF.

This chain links TRBV5-4 with TRBJ1-1; D not resolved. The CDR3 extends over 14 amino acids. V lost 0 bases and J lost 4, with 10 bases in between. From germline, CDR1 is SGHNT and CDR2 YYREEE (reference sequence). CDR3 region: CASSLAPRATEAFF. The CDR3 nucleotides read TGTGCCAGCAGCTTGGCCCCGCGGGCCACTGAAGCTTTCTTT.

This chain joins TRBV13 and TRBJ1-6; D not certain. With 2 bases removed from V and 6 bases from J, the gap between germline ends came to 14 bases. The CDR3 length is 16 residues. Germline lookup yields CDR1 PRHDT and CDR2 FYEKMQ (reference sequence). The CDR3 region is CASSLTPSRRNSPLHF. For the CDR3, the DNA is TGTGCCAGCAGCTTAACCCCCTCGCGCCGTAATTCACCCCTCCACTTT.

The rearrangement links TRBV25-1 to TRBJ2-7; 7 bases align to TRBD2. The ends lost 5 bases at V and 2 bases at J; junction bases unmatched: 12. This CDR3 is built from 16 residues. Germline CDR1 and CDR2: MGHDK and SYGVNS. Here the CDR3 reads CASSPGGASGTYEQYF. The CDR3 DNA reads as TGTGCCAGCAGTCCGGGCGGGGCTAGCGGAACCTACGAGCAGTACTTC.

The rearrangement joins TRBV7-9 to TRBJ2-7; 16 bases fit TRBD2. This CDR3 has 19 residues. The germline CDR1 and CDR2 sequences are SEHNR and FQNEAQ (reference sequence). V trimming: 6 bases; J trimming: 4 bases; junction bases outside the gene matches: 15. The CDR3 is CASSQKPGTSGRASYEQYF. The DNA for the CDR3 is TGTGCCAGCAGTCAAAAACCCGGGACTAGCGGGAGGGCCTCTTACGAGCAGTACTTC.

This clone was seen a single time. The rearrangement uses TRBV27 and TRBJ1-2, with D possibly matching TRBD1 (5 bases). The CDR3 loop spans 12 amino acids. Per the germline V gene, CDR1 is MNHEY and CDR2 is SMNVEV (reference sequence). Trimming took 6 bases from V and 8 from J, leaving 13 bases between them. The CDR3 sequence: CASRKQGDGYTF. As DNA, the CDR3 is TGTGCCAGCAGAAAGCAGGGCGACGGCTACACCTTC.

The chain couples TRBV2 to TRBJ1-2; tentative D call: TRBD1 (5 bases). V gave up 7 bases and J gave up 7 bases, with 19 bases separating them. CDR1 is SNHLY and CDR2 is FYNNEI in the germline V gene. The CDR3 loop spans 14 amino acids. The CDR3 DNA follows: TGTGCCAGCATTGCGGACATCCCTATAGGTGGCTACACCTTC. Translating gives CASIADIPIGGYTF.

This chain joins TRBV7-9 and TRBJ1-1; D call uncertain. The germline CDR1 and CDR2 sequences are SEHNR and FQNEAQ (reference sequence). The CDR3 runs 14 residues. Trimming shortened V by 2 bases and J by 0 bases, and 7 bases separated the two germline ends. The CDR3 bases are TGTGCCAGCAGCTTAAAGAGCATGAACACTGAAGCTTTCTTT. Translating it yields CASSLKSMNTEAFF.

The chain recombines TRBV5-6 with TRBJ2-7; possible D gene TRBD2, 5 bases. V shed 1 base and J shed 0 bases, with 8 bases lying between them. This CDR3 comprises 14 residues. Germline CDR1 and CDR2: SGHDT and YYEEEE. CDR3: CASSLSGNSYEQYF. DNA for the CDR3: TGTGCCAGCAGCTTGTCCGGGAACTCCTACGAGCAGTACTTC. The whole variable domain, filled in from reference TRBV5-6 and TRBJ2-7, reads DAGVTQSPTHLIKTRGQQVTLRCSPKSGHDTVSWYQQALGQGPQFIFQYYEEEERQRGNFPDRFSGHQFPNYSSELNVNALLLGDSALYLCASSLSGNSYEQYFGPGTRLTVT.

The chain couples TRBV9 to TRBJ1-1; maybe TRBD1 (6 bases). V was pared by 6 bases and J by 5 bases, with 11 bases between. The CDR3 is 12 residues long. The germline V gene has CDR1 SGDLS and CDR2 YYNGEE. Here the CDR3 reads CASNNRDTEAFF. In nucleotides, the CDR3 is TGTGCCAGCAATAACAGGGATACTGAAGCTTTCTTT. The whole variable domain, filled in from reference TRBV9 and TRBJ1-1, reads DSGVTQTPKHLITATGQRVTLRCSPRSGDLSVYWYQQSLDQGLQFLIQYYNGEERAKGNILERFSAQQFPDLHSELNLSSLELGDSALYFCASNNRDTEAFFGQGTRLTVV.